This T cell receptor (beta chain) was observed in a study of CD8+ T cells in alopecia areata. Study summary: Patients received oral tofacitinib, 5 to 10 mg twice daily, for moderate-to-severe alopecia areata. Severity among treated patients was scored by the percentage of scalp area affected.

Treatment meaning: oral pan-JAK inhibitor, 5-10 mg twice daily. In regard to this clone: Its antigen is not identified.

Study-wide results and limits: Researchers say the link of baseline CD8+ expansion to response remains uncertain, with one nonresponder. Greater clonality was observed in lesional scalp samples, especially alopecia totalis/universalis, versus normal scalp.

The CDR3 extends over 14 amino acids. The ends were cut back, 3 bases at V and 5 bases at J, with 14 bases in the middle. Germline V gene data show CDR1 as SGDLS and CDR2 as YYNGEE. cDNA serving as the sequencing template came from extracted, reverse transcribed RNA. The repertoire was sequenced with immunoSEQ multiplex PCR; TCRdb's copy has only in-frame clones and lacks some. The sample records 150,000 to 200,000 clones, 60% being singletons. The chain employs TRBV9 and TRBJ2-5; D perhaps matches TRBD2 (5 bases). This specimen consisted of CD4+ T cells sorted from blood, obtained at week 4, from a patient treated with tofacitinib. The sequence was collected from a human donor with alopecia areata. This CDR3 is CASSAGLARETQYF. CDR3 bases: TGTGCCAGCAGCGCCGGACTGGCTCGGGAGACCCAGTACTTC. Variable domain in full (rest from reference TRBV9 and TRBJ2-5): DSGVTQTPKHLITATGQRVTLRCSPRSGDLSVYWYQQSLDQGLQFLIQYYNGEERAKGNILERFSAQQFPDLHSELNLSSLELGDSALYFCASSAGLARETQYFGPGTRLLVL.